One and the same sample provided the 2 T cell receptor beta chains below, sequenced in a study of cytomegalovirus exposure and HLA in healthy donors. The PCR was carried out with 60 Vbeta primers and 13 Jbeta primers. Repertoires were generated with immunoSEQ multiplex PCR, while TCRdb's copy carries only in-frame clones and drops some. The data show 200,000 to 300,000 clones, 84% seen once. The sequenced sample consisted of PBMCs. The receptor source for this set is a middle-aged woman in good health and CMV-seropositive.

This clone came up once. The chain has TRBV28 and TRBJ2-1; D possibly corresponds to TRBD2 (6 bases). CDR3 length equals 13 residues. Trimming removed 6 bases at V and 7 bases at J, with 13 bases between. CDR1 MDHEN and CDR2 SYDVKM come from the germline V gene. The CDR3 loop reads CASSLDYLNEQFF. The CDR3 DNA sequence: TGTGCCAGCAGCCTGGACTACCTTAATGAGCAGTTCTTC. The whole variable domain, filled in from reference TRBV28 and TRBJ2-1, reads DVKVTQSSRYLVKRTGEKVFLECVQDMDHENMFWYRQDPGLGLRLIYFSYDVKMKEKGDIPEGYSVSREKKERFSLILESASTNQTSMYLCASSLDYLNEQFFGPGTRLTVL.

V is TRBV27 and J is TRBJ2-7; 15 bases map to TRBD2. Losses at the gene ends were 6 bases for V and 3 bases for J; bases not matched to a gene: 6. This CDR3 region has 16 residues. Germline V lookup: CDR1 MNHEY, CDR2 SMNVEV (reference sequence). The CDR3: CASSGLAGGRVYEQYF. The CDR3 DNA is TGTGCCAGCAGCGGACTAGCGGGAGGGCGGGTCTACGAGCAGTACTTC.